Below are 22 T cell receptor beta chains sequenced from a single sample in a study of spatial heterogeneity in lung cancer. Antigens for these TCRs are unknown. Findings and limits, study-wide: Expanded alpha and beta TCR counts within tumors tracked tumor mutation counts.

MiXCR, run by TCRdb on the 5' RACE reads, gives a single entry per CDR3 protein. Here the sample spans roughly 23,000 distinct CDR3 sequences, approximately 4.8% being singletons. Time point noted: sample taken at primary tumor resection. The starting material was lung tumor tissue, obtained at surgery. These receptors were obtained from a male donor with early-stage non-small cell lung cancer.

The V gene is TRBV10-3, the J gene TRBJ1-2, with 7 bases that match TRBD1. From germline, CDR1 is ENHRY and CDR2 SYGVKD. The length of the CDR3 is 13 residues. V shed 0 bases, J shed 8 bases, and the junction held 3 bases outside the gene matches. Here the CDR3 DNA reads TGTGCCATCAGTGAGTCGACAGGGCTCGGCTACACCTTC. Protein sequence: CAISESTGLGYTF.

The chain uses TRBV9 and TRBJ1-4, with 7 positions matching TRBD1. The germline gives CDR1 SGDLS, CDR2 YYNGEE. The CDR3 contains 14 residues. Trimming removed 5 bases from V and 7 bases from J; junction bases left unmatched: 8. In DNA form, the CDR3 reads TGTGCCAGCAGTTCCCGACAGGGTCCTGAAAAACTGTTTTTT. Protein sequence: CASSSRQGPEKLFF.

This clonotype was detected only a few times. The V and J genes are TRBV5-1 and TRBJ2-2; D might be TRBD2 (6 bases). V lost 5 bases and J lost 0, with 11 bases in between. Germline V gives CDR1 SGHRS, CDR2 YFSETQ. The CDR3 has 15 residues. The chain's CDR3 is CASSSGTSNTGELFF. Here the CDR3 DNA reads TGCGCCAGCAGTTCCGGGACTTCGAACACCGGGGAGCTGTTTTTT.

This clonotype was seen many times. The genes are TRBV6-1 and TRBJ1-1; possibly TRBD1 for D (6 bases). Per germline, CDR1 MNHNS and CDR2 SASEGT. The CDR3 has 13 amino acids. V lost 1 base and J 5 bases, leaving 8 bases between the germline ends. For the CDR3, the DNA is TGTGCCAGCAGTGAAGTCCAGGGGACTGAAGCTTTCTTT. The encoded protein is CASSEVQGTEAFF.

V is TRBV6-5 and J is TRBJ1-1, with 8 bases identical to TRBD1. The CDR3 has 13 residues. The V segment lost 7 bases and the J segment 6 bases; nucleotides outside the gene matches: 7. The germline V gene has CDR1 MNHEY and CDR2 SVGAGI. In DNA form, the CDR3 reads TGTGCCAGCACCAGACAGGGGCTTCCTGAAGCTTTCTTT. Translation: CASTRQGLPEAFF.

This clonotype was found many times. The chain has TRBV7-2 and TRBJ2-1; maybe TRBD2 (6 bases). This CDR3 spans 15 amino acids. The V end was cut by 2 bases, the J end by 4 bases, with 12 bases between. Per the germline V gene, CDR1 is SGHTA and CDR2 is FQGNSA. The CDR3 reads CASSLSTSRYNEQFF. The CDR3 DNA sequence: TGTGCCAGCAGCTTAAGTACTAGCCGATACAATGAGCAGTTCTTC. Supplemented by reference TRBV7-2 and TRBJ2-1, the full variable domain reads GAGVSQSPSNKVTEKGKDVELRCDPISGHTALYWYRQSLGQGLEFLIYFQGNSAPDKSGLPSDRFSAERTGGSVSTLTIQRTQQEDSAVYLCASSLSTSRYNEQFFGPGTRLTVL.

There are many counts of this clonotype. J is TRBJ1-1 and V is TRBV20-1, with unresolved D. The V end was cut by 6 bases, the J end by 5 bases, with 13 bases between. Germline values: CDR1 DFQATT, CDR2 SNEGSKA (reference sequence). The CDR3 is 12 residues long. CDR3 nucleotide sequence: TGCAGTGCCAAAAGAGAGGGAACTGAAGCTTTCTTT. Translation gives CSAKREGTEAFF.

This clonotype was seen ten or more times. V and J are TRBV9 and TRBJ2-2, with 10 nucleotides matching TRBD2. With V trimmed by 0 bases and J by 6 bases, 5 bases remained unmatched. The CDR3 contains 16 residues. Germline V gene data show CDR1 as SGDLS and CDR2 as YYNGEE. This CDR3 is CASSVGERGGSGELFF. The CDR3 DNA reads TGTGCCAGCAGCGTAGGGGAGCGGGGGGGATCCGGGGAGCTGTTTTTT.

This clonotype was recorded many times. The chain joins TRBV27 to TRBJ2-7; D not certain. The length of the CDR3 is 13 residues. V was trimmed by 4 bases and J by 1 base, leaving 8 bases between them. CDR1 MNHEY and CDR2 SMNVEV come from the germline V gene (reference sequence). CDR3 region: CASSSADSYEQYF. As DNA, the CDR3 is TGTGCCAGCAGTTCGGCGGATTCCTACGAGCAGTACTTC.

In its sample, this clonotype was seen many times. The chain carries TRBV28 and TRBJ2-7, with a weak D call TRBD2 (5 bases). Deletions cut 6 bases from V and 9 bases from J, with 15 bases between. The CDR3 length is 12 residues. CDR1 is MDHEN, CDR2 SYDVKM, per germline. CDR3: CASRPGLLGQYF. For the CDR3, the DNA is TGTGCCAGCAGGCCCGGACTTCTCGGGCAGTACTTC.

This chain connects TRBV12-3 or TRBV12-4 to TRBJ2-4; D is ambiguous. The V end was cut by 5 bases, the J end by 3 bases, with 11 bases between. This CDR3 has 14 residues. Here the CDR3 reads CASSPFAIKNIQYF. The CDR3, as DNA: TGTGCCAGCAGTCCTTTCGCAATCAAAAACATTCAGTACTTC.

This clonotype showed up many times. The chain employs TRBV12-5 and TRBJ1-1, with D tentatively TRBD1 (6 bases). The V end lost 1 base, the J end lost 4 bases, and 10 bases lay between the germline ends. The CDR3 consists of 14 residues. Per germline, CDR1 LGHNT and CDR2 FRNRAP. Written as DNA, the CDR3 is TGTGCTAGTGGTTTGGGGACACAGGGCACTGAAGCTTTCTTT. Encoded protein: CASGLGTQGTEAFF.

This clonotype was seen ten or more times. CDR3 nucleotides: TGTGCCAGCAGTTATAAGGGGGGAAACACCATATATTTT. Protein: CASSYKGGNTIYF. This chain uses TRBV6-5 with TRBJ1-3; tentatively, D is TRBD1 (5 bases). Germline CDR1 reads MNHEY; CDR2 reads SVGAGI. V was shortened by 3 bases and J by 4 bases, with 7 bases between the two germline ends. This CDR3 has 13 residues.

There are many counts of this clonotype. The CDR3 spells CASSRTGDEETQYF. The CDR3 DNA reads as TGTGCCAGCAGCCGGACAGGGGATGAAGAGACCCAGTACTTC. The chain employs TRBV7-3 and TRBJ2-5; TRBD1 matches at 9 bases. CDR3 length: 14 residues. In germline, CDR1 is SGHTA, CDR2 FQGTGA. The J segment lost 3 bases and the V segment lost 5 bases, leaving 4 bases of the junction unmatched.

This chain uses TRBV4-1 with TRBJ1-1; the D is unclear. V was pared by 6 bases and J by 0 bases, with 2 bases between. CDR3 length: 11 amino acids. Germline-derived CDR1 and CDR2 are MGHRA and YSYEKL. CDR3 amino acids: CASSMNTEAFF. In nucleotides, the CDR3 is TGCGCCAGCAGTATGAACACTGAAGCTTTCTTT.

The rearrangement joins TRBV10-3 to TRBJ2-5; 10 nucleotides agree with TRBD2. The CDR3 length is 15 residues. Losses at the gene ends were 6 bases for V and 5 bases for J; bases not matched to a gene: 9. Germline CDR1 reads ENHRY; CDR2 reads SYGVKD. The CDR3 nucleotides read TGTGCCATCAGGGGGACTGGGACTAGCGTGGAGACCCAGTACTTC. Translating gives CAIRGTGTSVETQYF.

This clonotype is medium-sized (0.01 to 0.1%) by share. The rearrangement joins TRBV9 to TRBJ1-1; the D gene is possibly TRBD1 (5 bases). Germline V gene data show CDR1 as SGDLS and CDR2 as YYNGEE. This CDR3 comprises 14 residues. Trimming cost V 4 bases and J 4 bases, with 14 bases left between them. For the CDR3, the DNA is TGTGCCAGCAGCCGAGCGGGGGTCGGCACTGAAGCTTTCTTT. Amino acid sequence: CASSRAGVGTEAFF.

The chain couples TRBV3-1 to TRBJ2-3; D is unresolved. The CDR3 is 16 amino acids. Trimming shortened V by 0 bases and J by 3 bases, and 13 bases separated the two germline ends. CDR1 is LGHDT, CDR2 YNNKEL, per germline (reference sequence). The DNA for the CDR3 is TGTGCCAGCAGCCAAGATCGCTACCCCGTGACAGATACGCAGTATTTT. Protein sequence: CASSQDRYPVTDTQYF.

This clonotype was recorded many times. CDR3 amino acids: CASSLGQNNQPQHF. CDR3 DNA sequence: TGTGCCAGCAGCTTAGGTCAGAACAATCAGCCCCAGCATTTT. The chain uses TRBV7-9 and TRBJ1-5; D gene unclear. The germline V gene encodes CDR1 SEHNR and CDR2 FQNEAQ (reference sequence). The CDR3 totals 14 residues. Between the trimmed V and J ends, which lost 1 base and 3 bases, there was a span of 7 bases.

This clonotype was detected ten times or more. The chain has TRBV5-1 and TRBJ1-1, with D tentatively TRBD1 (6 bases). CDR1 and CDR2 from the germline V gene are SGHRS and YFSETQ. The CDR3 loop spans 13 amino acids. The ends were cut back, 0 bases at V and 8 bases at J, with 11 bases in the middle. CDR3 DNA sequence: TGCGCCAGCAGCTTGGGGGGGCGACAGGAAGCTTTCTTT. Its translation: CASSLGGRQEAFF.

This clonotype was detected many times. This sequence joins TRBV24-1 and TRBJ2-1, with D maybe TRBD2 (6 bases). CDR1 and CDR2 from the germline V gene are KGHDR and SFDVKD. This CDR3 comprises 16 residues. Trimming shortened V by 6 bases and J by 8 bases, and 22 bases separated the two germline ends. The CDR3 reads CATSRRVVAASDEQFF. The CDR3, as DNA: TGTGCCACCAGTCGGAGGGTGGTAGCCGCGTCCGATGAGCAGTTCTTC.

This clonotype was counted at least ten times. This chain links TRBV7-6 with TRBJ2-1, with no clear D. CDR1 is SGHVS and CDR2 is FNYEAQ in the germline V gene. Trimming stripped 1 base from V and 5 bases from J, with 6 bases between. CDR3 length: 13 amino acids. As DNA, the CDR3 is TGTGCCAGCAGCTTAGGTATTAACAATGAGCAGTTCTTC. This encodes CASSLGINNEQFF. Full variable domain (outside the CDR3, taken from reference TRBV7-6 and TRBJ2-1): GAGVSQSPRYKVTKRGQDVALRCDPISGHVSLYWYRQALGQGPEFLTYFNYEAQQDKSGLPNDRFSAERPEGSISTLTIQRTEQRDSAMYRCASSLGINNEQFFGPGTRLTVL.